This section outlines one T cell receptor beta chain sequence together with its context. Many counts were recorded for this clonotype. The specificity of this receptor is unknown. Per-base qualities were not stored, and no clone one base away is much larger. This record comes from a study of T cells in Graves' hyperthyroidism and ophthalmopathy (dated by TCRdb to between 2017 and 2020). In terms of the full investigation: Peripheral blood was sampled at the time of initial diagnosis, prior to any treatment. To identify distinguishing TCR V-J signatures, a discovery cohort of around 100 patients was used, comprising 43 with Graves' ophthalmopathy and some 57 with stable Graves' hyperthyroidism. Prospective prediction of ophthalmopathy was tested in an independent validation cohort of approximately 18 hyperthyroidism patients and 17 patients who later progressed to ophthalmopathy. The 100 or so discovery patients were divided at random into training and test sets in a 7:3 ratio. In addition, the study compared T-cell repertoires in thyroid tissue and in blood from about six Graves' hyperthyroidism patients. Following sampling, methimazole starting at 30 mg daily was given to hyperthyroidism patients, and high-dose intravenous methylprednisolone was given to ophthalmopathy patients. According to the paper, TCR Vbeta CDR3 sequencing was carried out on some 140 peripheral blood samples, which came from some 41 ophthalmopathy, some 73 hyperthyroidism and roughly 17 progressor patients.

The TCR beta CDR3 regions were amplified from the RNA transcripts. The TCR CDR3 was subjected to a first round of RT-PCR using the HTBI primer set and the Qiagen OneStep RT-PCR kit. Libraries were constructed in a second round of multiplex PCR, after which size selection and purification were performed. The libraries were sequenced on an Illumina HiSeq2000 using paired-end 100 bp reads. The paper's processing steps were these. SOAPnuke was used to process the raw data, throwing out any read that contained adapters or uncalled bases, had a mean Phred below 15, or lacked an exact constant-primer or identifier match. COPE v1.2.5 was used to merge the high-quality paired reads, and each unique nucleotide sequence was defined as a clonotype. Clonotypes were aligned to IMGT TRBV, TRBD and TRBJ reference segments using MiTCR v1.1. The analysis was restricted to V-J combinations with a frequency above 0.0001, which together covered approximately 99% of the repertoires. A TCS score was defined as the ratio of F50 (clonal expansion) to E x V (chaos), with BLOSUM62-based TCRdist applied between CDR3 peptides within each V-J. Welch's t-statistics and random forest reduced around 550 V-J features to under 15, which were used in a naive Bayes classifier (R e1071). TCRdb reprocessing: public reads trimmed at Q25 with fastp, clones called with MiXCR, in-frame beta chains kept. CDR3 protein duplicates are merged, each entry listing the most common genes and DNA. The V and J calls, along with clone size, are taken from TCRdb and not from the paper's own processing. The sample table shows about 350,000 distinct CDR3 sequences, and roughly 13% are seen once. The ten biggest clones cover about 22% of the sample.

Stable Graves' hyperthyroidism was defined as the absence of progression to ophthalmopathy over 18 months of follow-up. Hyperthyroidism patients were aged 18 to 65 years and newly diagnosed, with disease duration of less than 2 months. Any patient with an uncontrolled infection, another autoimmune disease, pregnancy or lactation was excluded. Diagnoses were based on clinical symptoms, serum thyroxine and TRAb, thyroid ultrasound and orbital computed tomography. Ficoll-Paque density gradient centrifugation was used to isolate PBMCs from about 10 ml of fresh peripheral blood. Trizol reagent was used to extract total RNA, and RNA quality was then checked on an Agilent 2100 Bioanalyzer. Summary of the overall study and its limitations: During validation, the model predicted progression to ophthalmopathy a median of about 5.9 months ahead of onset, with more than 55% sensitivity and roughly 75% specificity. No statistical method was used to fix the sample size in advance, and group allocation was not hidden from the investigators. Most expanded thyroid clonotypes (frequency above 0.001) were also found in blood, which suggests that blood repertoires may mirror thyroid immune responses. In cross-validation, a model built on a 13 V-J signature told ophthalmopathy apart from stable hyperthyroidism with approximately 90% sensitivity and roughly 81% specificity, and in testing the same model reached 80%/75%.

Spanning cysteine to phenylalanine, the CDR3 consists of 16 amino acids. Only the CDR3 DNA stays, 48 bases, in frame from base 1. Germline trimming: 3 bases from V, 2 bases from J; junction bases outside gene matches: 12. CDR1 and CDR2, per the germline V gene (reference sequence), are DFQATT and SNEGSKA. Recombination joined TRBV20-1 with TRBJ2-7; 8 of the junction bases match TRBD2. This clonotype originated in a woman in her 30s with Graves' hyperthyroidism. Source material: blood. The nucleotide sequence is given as TGCAGTGCTAGTGATCACGCGGGAGGTGTTGCCTACGAGCAGTACTTC. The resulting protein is CSASDHAGGVAYEQYF.